These 32 T cell receptor beta chains came from one sample sequenced in a study of glioma-infiltrating T cells. The iRepertoire nested amplicon-rescue multiplex PCR amplified TCR alpha and beta CDR3s from RNA. TCRdb reanalysed the multiplex PCR reads using MiXCR and keeps one entry per CDR3 protein. The top ten clones hold around 15% of a sample with approximately 110,000 distinct CDR3 sequences, about 23% of them seen once. Sequencing was done on a sample of glioma tissue, nonneoplastic brain tissue, or PBMCs (not recorded which). Receptors originate from a human donor with low-grade glioma or glioblastoma, undergoing nonglioma brain surgery, or in good health (not recorded which).

In its sample, this clonotype was seen many times. The chain has TRBV7-8 and TRBJ2-1; D is possibly TRBD1 (6 bases). V shed 5 bases and J shed 0 bases, with 14 bases lying between them. Germline loops: CDR1 SGHVS, CDR2 FQNEAQ. This CDR3 is built from 16 residues. The CDR3 DNA is TGTGCCAGCAGCAGGGGGAGCCTACCCTCCTACAATGAGCAGTTCTTC. Amino acid sequence: CASSRGSLPSYNEQFF.

Regarding this clonotype: A much larger clone is a single base away; this may be a read error. The rearrangement joins TRBV28 to TRBJ1-5; D is possibly TRBD1 (5 bases). Germline V gene lookup returns CDR1 MDHEN and CDR2 SYDVKM. V gave up 8 bases and J gave up 7 bases, with 24 bases separating them. This CDR3 has 16 residues. The CDR3: CASGPGGVGTGQPQHF. CDR3 DNA: TGTGCCAGCGGTCCGGGTGGCGTGGGTACAGGACAGCCCCAGCATTTT.

Many counts were recorded for this clonotype. CDR3 DNA sequence: TGTGCCAGCAGCCTCGACTGGGTAGGCTCCTACGAGCAGTACTTC. It is translated as CASSLDWVGSYEQYF. The V gene is TRBV11-1, the J gene TRBJ2-7; D gene uncertain. This CDR3 is built from 15 residues. Germline V CDR1 and CDR2: SGHAT, FQDESV (reference sequence). Trimming stripped 5 bases from V and 0 bases from J, with 14 bases between.

The chain links TRBV19 to TRBJ2-5; 13 nucleotides match TRBD2. J was trimmed by 2 bases and V by 3 bases; bases with no gene match: 6. Germline assignment: CDR1 LNHDA and CDR2 SQIVND (reference sequence). This CDR3 is 17 amino acids long. CDR3 region: CASSIDPGLAGQETQYF. DNA of the CDR3: TGTGCCAGTAGTATTGACCCGGGACTAGCGGGACAAGAGACCCAGTACTTC.

The rearrangement links TRBV10-3 to TRBJ2-2; 10 bases agree with TRBD2. The CDR3 runs 15 residues. Trimming at V came to 3 bases and at J to 2 bases, leaving 0 bases not matched to a gene. CDR1 and CDR2 (germline): ENHRY, SYGVKD. The CDR3 region is CAISELAGNTGELFF. The CDR3 nucleotides are TGTGCCATCAGTGAACTAGCGGGAAACACCGGGGAGCTGTTTTTT.

This clonotype has at least ten counts. The chain is built from TRBV19 and TRBJ2-7, with 8 bases identical to TRBD1. Trimming cost V 3 bases and J 5 bases; bases outside gene matches: 6. Germline-derived CDR1 and CDR2 are LNHDA and SQIVND (reference sequence). This CDR3 is built from 14 residues. The CDR3 region is CASSMVPGGDEQYF. DNA for the CDR3: TGTGCCAGTAGTATGGTCCCAGGGGGCGACGAGCAGTACTTC.

This clonotype was recorded many times. CDR3 sequence: CASSLRTASGANVLTF. In DNA, the CDR3 is TGTGCCAGCAGCCTTCGGACCGCATCTGGGGCCAACGTCCTGACTTTC. The chain joins TRBV3-1 to TRBJ2-6; D call uncertain. The germline V gene encodes CDR1 LGHDT and CDR2 YNNKEL (reference sequence). The CDR3 extends over 16 amino acids. The ends were cut back, 4 bases at V and 1 base at J, with 11 bases in the middle.

This clonotype was detected many times. The V and J genes are TRBV27 and TRBJ1-1; unclear D gene. V was clipped by 4 bases and J by 5 bases, with 11 bases between them. The germline gives CDR1 MNHEY, CDR2 SMNVEV (reference sequence). This CDR3 is 13 amino acids long. CDR3 amino acids: CASSYALWTEAFF. The CDR3 nucleotides read TGTGCCAGCAGTTATGCCCTCTGGACTGAAGCTTTCTTT.

In this sample, this clonotype turned up many times. The gene calls are TRBV7-2 and TRBJ2-5; the D gene is possibly TRBD2 (6 bases). CDR1 SGHTA and CDR2 FQGNSA come from the germline V gene. The CDR3 contains 13 residues. V lost 6 bases and J lost 1, with 9 bases in between. The CDR3, as DNA: TGTGCCAGCAGTACGGGAGTCCAAGAGACCCAGTACTTC. Translated: CASSTGVQETQYF.

This clonotype was recorded a few times. The chain links TRBV19 to TRBJ2-5; 7 bases align to TRBD2. CDR3 length equals 15 residues. The J segment lost 2 bases and the V segment lost 4 bases, leaving 7 bases of the junction unmatched. Germline CDR1 LNHDA, CDR2 SQIVND (reference sequence). The CDR3 region is CASSSRTSHQETQYF. DNA of the CDR3: TGTGCCAGTAGTAGTAGGACTAGTCATCAAGAGACCCAGTACTTC.

This clonotype came up many times. The V call is TRBV7-9, the J call TRBJ2-3; unclear D gene. V was pared by 2 bases and J by 6 bases, with 9 bases between. Germline values: CDR1 SEHNR, CDR2 FQNEAQ (reference sequence). The CDR3 covers 13 residues. Here the CDR3 DNA reads TGTGCCAGCAGCTTATCGGTCCTTGATACGCAGTATTTT. Translated, it gives CASSLSVLDTQYF.

This clonotype was found many times. The chain uses TRBV28 and TRBJ2-7; the D gene could be TRBD1 or TRBD2 (5 bases each). Trimming removed 2 bases from V and 2 bases from J, with 10 bases in between. CDR1 MDHEN and CDR2 SYDVKM come from the germline V gene. The CDR3 is 14 amino acids. CDR3 in DNA: TGTGCCAGCAGTTTAGGGGGACCGACCTACGAGCAGTACTTC. Protein: CASSLGGPTYEQYF.

The sample holds many counts of this clonotype. This chain uses TRBV28 with TRBJ1-2, with D uncertain. CDR1 MDHEN and CDR2 SYDVKM come from the germline V gene. V lost 2 bases and J 7 bases, leaving 11 bases between the germline ends. There are 13 residues in the CDR3. DNA of the CDR3: TGTGCCAGCAGTTTAAGGGAGGCGGCTGGCTACACCTTC. It specifies CASSLREAAGYTF.

In this sample, this clonotype turned up many times. The J gene is TRBJ1-5, the V gene TRBV15; D ambiguous. The CDR3 contains 13 residues. The V and J ends lost 4 bases and 1 base respectively, with 5 bases between them. Per the germline V gene, CDR1 is LNHNV and CDR2 is YYDKDF (reference sequence). This CDR3 reads CATSIVSNQPQHF. The CDR3 DNA follows: TGTGCCACCAGCATAGTGAGCAATCAGCCCCAGCATTTT. Supplemented by reference TRBV15 and TRBJ1-5, the full variable domain reads DAMVIQNPRYQVTQFGKPVTLSCSQTLNHNVMYWYQQKSSQAPKLLFHYYDKDFNNEADTPDNFQSRRPNTSFCFLDIRSPGLGDTAMYLCATSIVSNQPQHFGDGTRLSIL.

The rearrangement joins TRBV29-1 to TRBJ2-4; perhaps TRBD1 as D (6 bases). Trimming stripped 7 bases from V and 13 bases from J, with 17 bases between. The germline gives CDR1 SQVTM, CDR2 ANQGSEA. The length of the CDR3 is 11 residues. The CDR3 nucleotides are TGCAGCGCCCGGACAGCCACCATCCAGTACTTC. This sequence encodes CSARTATIQYF.

Ten or more counts support this clonotype. The chain has TRBV20-1 and TRBJ2-1, with 9 bases lining up with TRBD2. The V segment lost 3 bases and the J segment 7 bases; nucleotides outside the gene matches: 13. CDR1 DFQATT and CDR2 SNEGSKA come from the germline V gene (reference sequence). There are 16 residues in the CDR3. The CDR3 here is CSASPIAGGPGNEQFF. The CDR3 bases are TGCAGTGCTAGTCCGATTGCGGGAGGGCCTGGGAATGAGCAGTTCTTC.

This clonotype has just a few counts. This rearrangement joins TRBV18 to TRBJ2-3, with 14 bases that match TRBD2. The CDR3 covers 16 residues. The junction had 2 bases not matched to a gene; V was cut back by 3 bases and J by 3 bases. Per the germline V gene, CDR1 is KGHSH and CDR2 is LQKENI. The CDR3 DNA reads as TGTGCCAGCTCACCGGGACTAGCGGGAGCGACAGATACGCAGTATTTT. It specifies CASSPGLAGATDTQYF.

As to this clonotype: A much bigger clone sits one base away, suggesting this may be a read error. The V and J genes are TRBV2 and TRBJ2-7; 7 nucleotides line up with TRBD2. Germline V gives CDR1 SNHLY, CDR2 FYNNEI. The CDR3 has 14 residues. Unmatched junction bases numbered 10, after V lost 4 bases and J lost 7 bases. In nucleotides, the CDR3 is TGTGCCAGCAGTGGGACTAGAGAACTATTGGAGCAGTACTTC. It specifies CASSGTRELLEQYF.

The chain is built from TRBV2 and TRBJ2-5, with TRBD2 matching over 14 bases. Looked up from germline, CDR1 is SNHLY and CDR2 is FYNNEI. V was pared by 3 bases and J by 10 bases, with 1 base of the junction left unmatched. The CDR3 has 13 amino acids. In DNA, the CDR3 is TGTGCCAGCAGTGAGGGACTAGCGGGAGTCCAGTACTTC. Protein sequence: CASSEGLAGVQYF.

With respect to this clonotype: At one of its ends the junction is not consistent with the germline gene, which may arise from a read error. The V and J genes are TRBV29-1 and TRBJ2-3, with D perhaps TRBD2 (6 bases). CDR1 is SQVTM, CDR2 ANQGSEA, per germline. This CDR3 comprises 15 residues. CDR3 in DNA: TGCAGCGGTGGCGGGACTCGCCTTTACACAGGTACGCAGTATTTT. Translating gives CSGGGTRLYTGTQYF.

This clonotype has ten or more counts. The chain has TRBV28 and TRBJ1-6; 8 nucleotides match TRBD1. Germline V gives CDR1 MDHEN, CDR2 SYDVKM. V was clipped by 4 bases and J by 12 bases; unmatched bases: 11. The CDR3 loop spans 15 amino acids. The CDR3 coding sequence is TGTGCCAGCAGTTCCGACAGGGGTATTACAGGACCCCTCCACTTT. Amino acids: CASSSDRGITGPLHF.

In this sample, this clonotype turned up many times. J is TRBJ2-7 and V is TRBV10-3; the D gene could be TRBD1 or TRBD2 (5 bases each). Germline V gene lookup returns CDR1 ENHRY and CDR2 SYGVKD. Between the trimmed V and J ends, which lost 4 bases and 4 bases, there was a span of 8 bases. The CDR3 covers 12 residues. CDR3 sequence (DNA): TGTGCCATCAGTGGGGACGGTTACGAGCAGTACTTC. It translates to CAISGDGYEQYF.

On this clonotype itself: Compared with germline, one end of the junction differs, possibly owing to a read error. The chain carries TRBV7-2 and TRBJ2-3; D not resolved. This CDR3 comprises 11 residues. Germline CDR1 and CDR2: SGHTA and FQGNSA. In DNA, the CDR3 is TGTGCCGGCAGCTTAAGTAATACGCAATATTTT. Residues: CAGSLSNTQYF. Combining the CDR3 with reference TRBV7-2 and TRBJ2-3 gives the whole variable domain GAGVSQSPSNKVTEKGKDVELRCDPISGHTALYWYRQSLGQGLEFLIYFQGNSAPDKSGLPSDRFSAERTGGSVSTLTIQRTQQEDSAVYLCAGSLSNTQYFGPGTRLTVL.

This clonotype was seen just once. A much larger clone differs by one base, so this may be a read error. The chain uses TRBV20-1 and TRBJ2-3; 8 bases match TRBD2. There are 14 residues in the CDR3. CDR1 DFQATT and CDR2 SNEGSKA come from the germline V gene (reference sequence). Trimming took 3 bases from V and 4 from J; bases not matched to a gene: 6. This chain's CDR3 is CSASREGIADTQYF. In nucleotides, the CDR3 is TGCAGTGCTAGTCGGGAGGGCATCGCAGATACGCAGTATTTT.

This clonotype was found many times. The rearrangement joins TRBV5-4 to TRBJ2-7; 8 nucleotides line up with TRBD2. The V and J ends lost 5 bases and 2 bases, in that order; junction bases with no gene match: 3. CDR3 length: 13 amino acids. Germline-derived CDR1 and CDR2 are SGHNT and YYREEE (reference sequence). CDR3 protein: CASRAGEAYEQYF. DNA of the CDR3: TGTGCCAGCAGAGCGGGAGAAGCCTACGAGCAGTACTTC.

The chain couples TRBV4-3 to TRBJ2-1; D ambiguous. Trimming left V 1 base short and J 2 bases short, with 12 bases between. Germline values: CDR1 LGHNA, CDR2 YSLEER. The CDR3 is made up of 16 amino acids. The CDR3 spells CASSQGSRIPYNEQFF. The CDR3 DNA sequence: TGCGCCAGCAGCCAAGGGTCCAGGATCCCCTACAATGAGCAGTTCTTC.

With respect to this clonotype: A much larger clone differs from this one at a single base, so this may be a read error. This rearrangement joins TRBV19 to TRBJ1-5; D is uncertain. The CDR3 extends over 15 amino acids. CDR1 and CDR2 from the germline V gene are LNHDA and SQIVND (reference sequence). The CDR3 coding sequence is TGTGCCGGTAGTATGAGGGTGGGTATCAATCAGCCCCAGCATTTT. It translates to CAGSMRVGINQPQHF.

On this clonotype itself: A much larger clonotype is one base distant, so this may be a read error. The chain joins TRBV18 to TRBJ2-1; 10 positions match TRBD2. The germline gives CDR1 KGHSH, CDR2 LQKENI. There are 15 residues in the CDR3. V lost 5 bases to trimming and J lost 7 bases; unmatched junction nucleotides: 8. CDR3 residues: CASSVTSGNWNEQFF. CDR3 DNA: TGTGCCAGCTCAGTAACTAGCGGGAATTGGAATGAGCAGTTCTTC. Full variable domain (outside the CDR3, taken from reference TRBV18 and TRBJ2-1): NAGVMQNPRHLVRRRGQEARLRCSPMKGHSHVYWYRQLPEEGLKFMVYLQKENIIDESGMPKERFSAEFPKEGPSILRIQQVVRGDSAAYFCASSVTSGNWNEQFFGPGTRLTVL.

This clonotype was seen more than once but under ten times. The V and J genes are TRBV12-3 or TRBV12-4 and TRBJ2-2; D might be TRBD1 (6 bases). This CDR3 region has 15 residues. The V end was cut by 3 bases, the J end by 11 bases, with 19 bases between. The CDR3 reads CASSFENMGHPELFF. The CDR3 DNA follows: TGTGCCAGCAGTTTTGAAAATATGGGACACCCTGAGCTGTTTTTT.

This clonotype has a count of ten or more. This chain connects TRBV20-1 to TRBJ2-1, with D perhaps TRBD1 (7 bases). The CDR3 consists of 14 residues. The germline CDR1 and CDR2 sequences are DFQATT and SNEGSKA (reference sequence). Trimming cost V 7 bases and J 7 bases, with 20 bases left between them. CDR3 nucleotides: TGCAGTGTCAGACGACCTGCAGGGGGGAATGAGCAGTTCTTC. This codes for CSVRRPAGGNEQFF.

The chain has TRBV24-1 and TRBJ2-3; 12 bases map to TRBD1. V lost 4 bases to trimming and J lost 5 bases; unmatched junction nucleotides: 6. The CDR3 length is 16 residues. CDR1 and CDR2 (germline): KGHDR, SFDVKD. For the CDR3, the DNA is TGTGCCACCAGTGACCCGGGACAGGGGGCCAGAGATACGCAGTATTTT. Translating gives CATSDPGQGARDTQYF.

This clonotype was seen once. This may arise from a read error, as a much more abundant clone is one base away. This chain uses TRBV19 with TRBJ2-5; TRBD1 matches at 7 bases. The germline V gene has CDR1 LNHDA and CDR2 SQIVND (reference sequence). This CDR3 contains 14 residues. The CDR3 sequence is CASSQRQGQGTQYF. CDR3 DNA sequence: TGTGCCAGTAGTCAAAGACAGGGCCAAGGGACCCAGTACTTC.